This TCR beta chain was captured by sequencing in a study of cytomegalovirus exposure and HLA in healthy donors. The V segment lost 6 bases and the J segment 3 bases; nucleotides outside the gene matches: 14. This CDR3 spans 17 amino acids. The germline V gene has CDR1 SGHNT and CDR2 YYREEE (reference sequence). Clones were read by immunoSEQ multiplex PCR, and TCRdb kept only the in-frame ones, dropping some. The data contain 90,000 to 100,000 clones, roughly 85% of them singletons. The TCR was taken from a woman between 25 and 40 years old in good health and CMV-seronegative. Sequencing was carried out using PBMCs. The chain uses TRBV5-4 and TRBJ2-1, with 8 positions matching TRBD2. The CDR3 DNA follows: TGTGCCAGCACCTTTCCCAAAGCGGGAGTAGGCTACAATGAGCAGTTCTTC. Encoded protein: CASTFPKAGVGYNEQFF.